This is a list of T cell receptor beta chains from one sample in a study of cytomegalovirus exposure and HLA in healthy donors. Libraries were prepared by immunoSEQ multiplex PCR; TCRdb keeps only in-frame clonotypes and omits some of them. Its table lists 55,000 to 85,000 clones. Material: PBMCs. The receptors originated from a female donor in good health and CMV-seropositive. CDR3s include the opening cysteine and the closing phenylalanine or tryptophan. D genes are given only for firm matches.

V: TRBV5-1
J: TRBJ2-2
D: TRBD2
CDR3: CASSLAERGNTGELFF
DNA: TGCGCCAGCAGCTTGGCCGAGCGGGGGAACACCGGGGAGCTGTTTTTT

V: TRBV5-1
J: TRBJ1-5
D: NA
CDR3: CASSPGPNQPQHF
DNA: TGCGCCAGCAGTCCAGGGCCAAATCAGCCCCAGCATTTT

V: TRBV27
J: TRBJ2-7
D: NA
CDR3: CASSLWRGYEQYF
DNA: TGTGCCAGCAGTTTATGGAGAGGCTACGAGCAGTACTTC

V: TRBV28
J: TRBJ2-2
D: NA
CDR3: CASSLGRTDTGELFF
DNA: TGTGCCAGCAGTTTGGGGAGAACGGACACCGGGGAGCTGTTTTTT

V: TRBV2
J: TRBJ1-2
D: NA
CDR3: CASSTSGYYGYTF
DNA: TGTGCCAGCAGTACGTCAGGGTACTATGGCTACACCTTC

V: TRBV28
J: TRBJ1-2
D: NA
CDR3: CASSLEASVYGYTF
DNA: TGTGCCAGCAGCCTGGAGGCCAGCGTTTATGGCTACACCTTC

V: TRBV2
J: TRBJ2-7
D: NA
CDR3: CASNSEALSSYEQYF
DNA: TGTGCCAGCAACTCGGAGGCTCTAAGCTCCTACGAGCAGTACTTC

V: TRBV13
J: TRBJ2-7
D: TRBD2
CDR3: CASSLGSSGVGEQYF
DNA: TGTGCCAGCAGCTTAGGGTCTAGCGGGGTTGGCGAGCAGTACTTC

V: TRBV28
J: TRBJ2-7
D: TRBD1
CDR3: CASSSGQGYEQYF
DNA: TGTGCCAGCAGTTCAGGACAGGGGTACGAGCAGTACTTC

V: TRBV9
J: TRBJ2-7
D: TRBD1
CDR3: CASSVGQANTYEQYF
DNA: TGTGCCAGCAGCGTCGGACAGGCAAACACCTACGAGCAGTACTTC

V: TRBV18
J: TRBJ2-1
D: NA
CDR3: CASSPTRDEQFF
DNA: TGTGCCAGCTCACCTACCCGGGATGAGCAGTTCTTC

V: TRBV28
J: TRBJ2-2
D: TRBD2
CDR3: CASSWRLAGNTGELFF
DNA: TGTGCCAGCAGTTGGAGACTAGCGGGGAACACCGGGGAGCTGTTTTTT

V: TRBV28
J: TRBJ1-2
D: NA
CDR3: CARTANYGYTF
DNA: TGTGCCAGGACAGCAAACTATGGCTACACCTTC

V: TRBV7-9
J: TRBJ1-2
D: NA
CDR3: CASSRDNYGYTF
DNA: TGTGCCAGCAGCCGGGATAACTATGGCTACACCTTC

V: TRBV28
J: TRBJ1-3
D: NA
CDR3: CASSTAGAGNTIYF
DNA: TGTGCCAGCAGCACTGCGGGGGCTGGAAACACCATATATTTT

V: TRBV19
J: TRBJ2-1
D: NA
CDR3: CASTPPGLSYNEQFF
DNA: TGTGCCAGTACACCGCCGGGACTCTCCTACAATGAGCAGTTCTTC

V: TRBV18
J: TRBJ2-7
D: TRBD2
CDR3: CASSPLSGTPYEQYF
DNA: TGTGCCAGCTCACCGCTGAGCGGGACCCCCTACGAGCAGTACTTC

V: TRBV6-5
J: TRBJ2-7
D: TRBD2
CDR3: CASPPERGVYEQYF
DNA: TGTGCCAGCCCCCCGGAGCGGGGGGTTTACGAGCAGTACTTC

V: TRBV5-8
J: TRBJ2-7
D: TRBD1
CDR3: CASSLWTGSGEQYF
DNA: TGTGCCAGCAGCCTCTGGACAGGATCGGGCGAGCAGTACTTC

V: TRBV4-2
J: TRBJ2-7
D: NA
CDR3: CASSQDQAGGKDEQYF
DNA: TGTGCCAGCAGCCAAGATCAGGCCGGGGGTAAGGACGAGCAGTACTTC

V: TRBV18
J: TRBJ1-1
D: TRBD1
CDR3: CASSQETGVSTEAFF
DNA: TGTGCCAGCTCACAGGAAACAGGGGTCAGCACTGAAGCTTTCTTT

V: TRBV10-3
J: TRBJ2-3
D: NA
CDR3: CAISETPGTDKQYF
DNA: TGTGCCATCAGTGAGACTCCAGGCACAGATAAGCAGTATTTT

V: TRBV30
J: TRBJ2-5
D: NA
CDR3: CAWTPEELLETQYF
DNA: TGTGCCTGGACGCCCGAGGAGCTTTTGGAGACCCAGTACTTC

V: TRBV5-4
J: TRBJ2-1
D: TRBD2
CDR3: CASSLAGGPSNEQFF
DNA: TGTGCCAGCAGCTTAGCGGGAGGGCCCTCTAATGAGCAGTTCTTC

V: TRBV5-4
J: TRBJ1-2
D: NA
CDR3: CASSHRDRANYGYTF
DNA: TGTGCCAGCAGCCACAGGGACCGAGCTAACTATGGCTACACCTTC

V: TRBV10-1
J: TRBJ2-7
D: TRBD2
CDR3: CASSEEREIPWRYF
DNA: TGCGCCAGCAGTGAGGAGCGGGAGATCCCTTGGCGGTACTTC

V: TRBV9
J: TRBJ2-3
D: TRBD2
CDR3: CASSPGTSGWEDTQYF
DNA: TGTGCCAGCAGCCCCGGGACTAGCGGGTGGGAGGATACGCAGTATTTT

V: TRBV4-1
J: TRBJ1-2
D: NA
CDR3: CASSLGRGLVDGYTF
DNA: TGCGCCAGCAGCCTCGGAAGGGGTTTGGTTGATGGCTACACCTTC

V: TRBV7-2
J: TRBJ2-5
D: NA
CDR3: CASSLGGRQETQYF
DNA: TGTGCCAGCAGCTTAGGGGGGAGGCAAGAGACCCAGTACTTC

V: TRBV19
J: TRBJ1-5
D: NA
CDR3: CASSPDRSNQPQHF
DNA: TGTGCCAGTAGTCCCGACAGGAGCAATCAGCCCCAGCATTTT

V: TRBV28
J: TRBJ2-1
D: NA
CDR3: CASSFGTGAYNEQFF
DNA: TGTGCCAGCAGTTTTGGAACGGGTGCCTACAATGAGCAGTTCTTC

V: TRBV6-5
J: TRBJ1-2
D: NA
CDR3: CASSATPGAALSYTF
DNA: TGTGCCAGCAGTGCTACTCCAGGGGCGGCATTAAGCTACACCTTC

V: TRBV4-3
J: TRBJ2-7
D: TRBD1
CDR3: CASSQIFDDRGRSYEQYF
DNA: TGCGCCAGCAGCCAAATCTTTGACGACAGGGGGCGATCCTACGAGCAGTACTTC

V: TRBV7-6
J: TRBJ2-7
D: NA
CDR3: CASSQTPPDQGQEQYF
DNA: TGTGCCAGCAGCCAGACCCCTCCGGACCAGGGGCAAGAGCAGTACTTC

V: TRBV28
J: TRBJ2-7
D: TRBD2
CDR3: CASTAGGFDEQYF
DNA: TGTGCCAGCACAGCGGGGGGGTTTGACGAGCAGTACTTC

V: TRBV14
J: TRBJ1-1
D: NA
CDR3: CASSQVGVLAFF
DNA: TGTGCCAGCAGCCAAGTGGGAGTGTTGGCTTTCTTT

V: TRBV19
J: TRBJ2-5
D: TRBD1
CDR3: CASRAQGARETQYF
DNA: TGTGCCAGTAGAGCGCAGGGGGCGCGGGAGACCCAGTACTTC

V: TRBV19
J: TRBJ1-2
D: TRBD1
CDR3: CASRQGQGAGYTF
DNA: TGTGCCAGTAGACAGGGACAGGGAGCTGGCTACACCTTC

V: TRBV7-9
J: TRBJ2-7
D: NA
CDR3: CASSLPNRIYEQYF
DNA: TGTGCCAGCAGCCTCCCAAACAGAATCTACGAGCAGTACTTC

V: TRBV28
J: TRBJ2-7
D: NA
CDR3: CASSLGQALGEQYF
DNA: TGTGCCAGCAGTTTGGGGCAGGCCCTCGGGGAGCAGTACTTC

V: TRBV6-1
J: TRBJ2-7
D: TRBD1
CDR3: CASSEQGESYEQYF
DNA: TGTGCCAGCAGTGAACAGGGGGAATCCTACGAGCAGTACTTC

V: TRBV6-5
J: TRBJ2-3
D: TRBD2
CDR3: CASSLAGTDTQYF
DNA: TGTGCCAGCAGTCTAGCGGGTACAGATACGCAGTATTTT

V: TRBV29-1
J: TRBJ2-1
D: NA
CDR3: CSVEGAGKGYEQFF
DNA: TGCAGCGTGGAGGGGGCCGGGAAGGGGTATGAGCAGTTCTTC

V: TRBV30
J: TRBJ2-1
D: NA
CDR3: CAWSEATDDNEQFF
DNA: TGTGCCTGGAGTGAGGCCACAGACGACAATGAGCAGTTCTTC

V: TRBV7-2
J: TRBJ1-2
D: NA
CDR3: CASSLRQEGGYTF
DNA: TGTGCCAGCAGCTTAAGGCAGGAAGGTGGCTACACCTTC

V: TRBV27
J: TRBJ1-6
D: NA
CDR3: CASSLRPRHYNSPLHF
DNA: TGTGCCAGCAGTTTACGCCCCAGGCACTATAATTCACCCCTCCACTTT

V: TRBV4-3
J: TRBJ1-2
D: TRBD1
CDR3: CASSRETGGKSYGYTF
DNA: TGCGCCAGCAGCCGAGAGACAGGGGGAAAGAGCTATGGCTACACCTTC

V: TRBV28
J: TRBJ1-4
D: NA
CDR3: CASSFVGGRGSRLFF
DNA: TGTGCCAGCAGTTTCGTAGGGGGTCGTGGTAGTAGACTGTTTTTT

V: TRBV30
J: TRBJ2-3
D: NA
CDR3: CAGRRAWATTDTQYF
DNA: TGTGCCGGGAGGAGGGCGTGGGCCACTACAGATACGCAGTATTTT

V: TRBV19
J: TRBJ1-1
D: NA
CDR3: CASSLGRGHMNTEAFF
DNA: TGTGCCAGTAGTCTAGGTCGGGGACACATGAACACTGAAGCTTTCTTT

V: TRBV5-6
J: TRBJ1-2
D: TRBD1
CDR3: CASSVQQGAEGYTF
DNA: TGTGCCAGCAGCGTCCAACAGGGGGCGGAAGGCTACACCTTC

V: TRBV27
J: TRBJ2-3
D: TRBD2
CDR3: CASSAGLALLEDTQYF
DNA: TGTGCCAGCAGTGCGGGACTAGCCCTTCTGGAAGATACGCAGTATTTT

V: TRBV9
J: TRBJ2-7
D: NA
CDR3: CASSVATVSTYEQYF
DNA: TGTGCCAGCAGCGTAGCTACGGTCTCGACCTACGAGCAGTACTTC

V: TRBV5-8
J: TRBJ1-6
D: TRBD1
CDR3: CASSGTGGGSPLHF
DNA: TGTGCCAGCAGCGGGACAGGGGGGGGCTCACCCCTCCACTTT

V: TRBV15
J: TRBJ2-1
D: TRBD1
CDR3: CATSRDVGQDNEQFF
DNA: TGTGCCACCAGCAGAGATGTTGGACAGGACAATGAGCAGTTCTTC

V: TRBV27
J: TRBJ1-3
D: TRBD1
CDR3: CASSSGTGAAGNTIYF
DNA: TGTGCCAGCAGTTCCGGGACAGGCGCCGCTGGAAACACCATATATTTT

V: TRBV18
J: TRBJ1-2
D: TRBD1
CDR3: CASSALGGDGYGYTF
DNA: TGTGCCAGCTCCGCGTTAGGGGGCGACGGCTATGGCTACACCTTC

V: TRBV18
J: TRBJ1-5
D: NA
CDR3: CASSPGEGGNQPQHF
DNA: TGTGCCAGCTCACCAGGGGAGGGGGGCAATCAGCCCCAGCATTTT

V: TRBV4-1
J: TRBJ1-2
D: TRBD1
CDR3: CASSQADRWGYTF
DNA: TGCGCCAGCAGCCAGGCGGACAGGTGGGGCTACACCTTC